These 5 T cell receptor beta chains were sequenced from one sample in a study of naive and memory T cell subsets (dated by TCRdb to about 2017). On the study overall, not on this receptor specifically: A few larger clonotypes were present in naive repertoires, especially CD8 naive repertoires, and these clonotypes were possibly memory cells re-expressing CD45RA.

Libraries were constructed by UMI-ligation and nested PCR. Sequencing was performed on an Illumina MiSeq. An equimolar mix of two oligonucleotides covering both TRBC1 and TRBC2 was used as the beta constant-region primer. The ligated cDNA went through four rounds of PCR with nested alpha and beta constant-region primers together with the SP2 primer. In-frame beta chains were kept once TCRdb had trimmed the public reads at Q25 with fastp and called clones with MiXCR. Rows with one shared CDR3 protein collapse into an entry with the most common genes and DNA. The table for this sample lists over 110,000 distinct CDR3 sequences; about 20% of them were counted only once. Approximately 0.58% of the sample rests with the top ten. Their antigen targets remain unknown. The sequenced material came from naive CD8+ T cells from blood. The sample's cell subset or site label, in plain terms: naive T cells, CD45RA high CD27+. Receptor source: a human donor in good health.

At least ten counts were recorded for this clonotype. The rearrangement joins TRBV6-1 to TRBJ2-1, with D hard to call. The germline gives CDR1 MNHNS, CDR2 SASEGT. V was trimmed by 6 bases and J by 6 bases, leaving 6 bases between them. The CDR3 has 11 amino acids. CDR3 sequence (DNA): TGTGCCAGCAGAACTGGCAATGAGCAGTTCTTC. Translated: CASRTGNEQFF.

The chain uses TRBV4-1 and TRBJ2-2; 9 positions agree with TRBD2. J was trimmed by 0 bases and V by 3 bases; bases with no gene match: 8. Germline assignment: CDR1 MGHRA and CDR2 YSYEKL. The CDR3 runs to 18 residues. The CDR3 nucleotides read TGCGCCAGCAGCCACTTGACTAGCGGAGATGCGAACACCGGGGAGCTGTTTTTT. Its protein product is CASSHLTSGDANTGELFF.

This clonotype was counted between two and nine times. The chain uses TRBV3-1 and TRBJ2-3; 8 bases fit TRBD2. The CDR3 runs to 15 residues. The junction had 9 bases not matched to a gene; V was cut back by 4 bases and J by 6 bases. Per germline, CDR1 LGHDT and CDR2 YNNKEL (reference sequence). CDR3 amino acids: CASSLTSGGLDTQYF. CDR3 sequence (DNA): TGTGCCAGCAGCCTAACTAGCGGCGGCTTGGATACGCAGTATTTT.

V and J are TRBV27 and TRBJ2-3; 9 bases match TRBD1. The J segment lost 4 bases and the V segment lost 4 bases, leaving 3 bases of the junction unmatched. Per the germline V gene, CDR1 is MNHEY and CDR2 is SMNVEV (reference sequence). This CDR3 is built from 14 residues. The CDR3 region is CASSWDRAPDTQYF. CDR3 in DNA: TGTGCCAGCAGTTGGGACAGGGCCCCAGATACGCAGTATTTT.

This chain uses TRBV4-1 with TRBJ1-1; TRBD1 is a possible D gene (5 bases). V lost 2 bases to trimming and J lost 1 base, with 8 bases between them. Germline V gene sequence: CDR1 MGHRA, CDR2 YSYEKL. The CDR3 spans 14 residues. CDR3 DNA sequence: TGCGCCAGCAGCCAACGTACAGGGAACACTGAAGCTTTCTTT. Translating gives CASSQRTGNTEAFF.